This passage covers 11 T cell receptor beta chains from one sample sequenced in a study of T cells after yellow fever vaccination. TCRdb analysed the 5' RACE reads with MiXCR anew, one entry per CDR3 protein. The data contain 200,000 to 250,000 distinct CDR3 sequences, less than 8.5% of them singletons. This sample comprised CD4+ T cells sorted from PBMCs, obtained 15 days after the yellow fever booster vaccination. Receptors originate from a man aged 25 to 40 who received the YFV17D yellow fever vaccine.

Many counts were recorded for this clonotype. The chain uses TRBV10-1 and TRBJ2-5; no clear D. This CDR3 spans 13 amino acids. Trimming cost V 11 bases and J 5 bases, with 18 bases left between them. Per germline, CDR1 WNHNN and CDR2 SYGVQD (reference sequence). The CDR3 spells CAAGERFLETQYF. In DNA form, the CDR3 reads TGCGCCGCAGGAGAGAGGTTTTTGGAGACCCAGTACTTC.

The chain recombines TRBV30 with TRBJ2-7, with D perhaps TRBD2 (6 bases). From germline, CDR1 is GTSNPN and CDR2 SVGIG (reference sequence). V was clipped by 2 bases and J by 12 bases, with 17 bases between them. CDR3 length equals 12 residues. The CDR3 here is CAWSRDFDWRYF. The DNA of the CDR3 is TGTGCCTGGAGTCGGGACTTCGATTGGAGGTACTTC.

As regards this clonotype: A single base separates this from a much larger clone, so it may be a read error. The rearrangement joins TRBV6-1 to TRBJ1-6; possibly TRBD1 for D (5 bases). Germline CDR1 reads MNHNS; CDR2 reads SASEGT. The CDR3 consists of 15 residues. Trimming took 6 bases from V and 6 from J, leaving 15 bases between them. CDR3 in DNA: TGTGCCAGCAGGGGCGCCGGGACTCCTAATTCACCCCTCCACTTT. Protein sequence: CASRGAGTPNSPLHF.

The gene calls are TRBV3-1 and TRBJ2-7; D gene uncertain. Germline V gene lookup returns CDR1 LGHDT and CDR2 YNNKEL (reference sequence). V was clipped by 0 bases and J by 3 bases, with 6 bases between them. The CDR3 loop spans 13 amino acids. The CDR3 is CASSQDQNYEQYF. CDR3 sequence (DNA): TGTGCCAGCAGCCAAGATCAAAACTACGAGCAGTACTTC.

At least ten counts were recorded for this clonotype. This rearrangement joins TRBV20-1 to TRBJ2-1; possibly TRBD1 for D (6 bases). Trimming pared 6 bases from V and 0 bases from J, leaving 18 bases between. The CDR3 is made up of 16 amino acids. The germline V gene has CDR1 DFQATT and CDR2 SNEGSKA (reference sequence). The CDR3 nucleotides are TGCAGTGCATATTCTACAGGGACGAACTCCTACAATGAGCAGTTCTTC. Translated: CSAYSTGTNSYNEQFF.

The chain couples TRBV7-9 to TRBJ2-7; 8 nucleotides align to TRBD1. The CDR3 spans 15 residues. Germline CDR1 and CDR2: SEHNR and FQNEAQ (reference sequence). Trimming at V came to 0 bases and at J to 7 bases, leaving 8 bases not matched to a gene. CDR3 nucleotide sequence: TGTGCCAGCAGCTTAGCGGGACAGGCGATGAGGGAGCAGTACTTC. It yields the protein CASSLAGQAMREQYF. Looking up the rest from reference TRBV7-9 and TRBJ2-7 gives the full variable domain: DTGVSQNPRHKITKRGQNVTFRCDPISEHNRLYWYRQTLGQGPEFLTYFQNEAQLEKSRLLSDRFSAERPKGSFSTLEIQRTEQGDSAMYLCASSLAGQAMREQYFGPGTRLTVT.

J is TRBJ1-1 and V is TRBV7-2, with unresolved D. The CDR3 sequence is 14 residues long. V lost 0 bases and J 3 bases, leaving 8 bases between the germline ends. In germline, CDR1 is SGHTA, CDR2 FQGNSA. The CDR3 sequence is CASSLAEGYTEAFF. In nucleotides, the CDR3 is TGTGCCAGCAGCTTAGCAGAGGGTTACACTGAAGCTTTCTTT.

This clonotype has just a few counts. The chain uses TRBV6-6 and TRBJ1-1, with D perhaps matching TRBD1 (5 bases). The CDR3 runs 12 residues. Germline V gene sequence: CDR1 MNHNY, CDR2 SVGAGI (reference sequence). V lost 0 bases and J lost 8, with 7 bases in between. The CDR3 protein is CASSYSEGEAFF. The CDR3 region has the DNA TGTGCCAGCAGTTACTCCGAGGGGGAAGCTTTCTTT.

The chain couples TRBV20-1 to TRBJ2-5; no clear D gene. The CDR3 covers 13 residues. Looked up from germline, CDR1 is DFQATT and CDR2 is SNEGSKA (reference sequence). Trimming stripped 4 bases from V and 7 bases from J, with 16 bases between. The CDR3 is CSATTAGGVTQYF. The CDR3 DNA follows: TGCAGTGCTACAACTGCTGGCGGCGTGACCCAGTACTTC.

This clonotype has only a few counts. The gene calls are TRBV20-1 and TRBJ2-7; D possibly matches TRBD1 or TRBD2 (5 bases each). The CDR3 sequence is 14 residues long. From germline, CDR1 is DFQATT and CDR2 SNEGSKA (reference sequence). Trimming took 4 bases from V and 0 from J, leaving 13 bases between them. The CDR3 region is CSAKTGTPSYEQYF. In DNA form, the CDR3 reads TGCAGTGCTAAGACCGGGACGCCCTCCTACGAGCAGTACTTC.

This clonotype came up a few times. The V and J genes are TRBV29-1 and TRBJ1-1, with D unresolved. Germline loops: CDR1 SQVTM, CDR2 ANQGSEA. The V gene lost 4 bases and the J gene lost 6 bases, with 12 bases spanning the gap. CDR3 length: 12 residues. CDR3 protein: CSVGEVYSEAFF. CDR3 nucleotides: TGCAGCGTTGGAGAGGTATACTCTGAAGCTTTCTTT.